These 7 T cell receptor beta chains were sequenced from one sample in a study of T cells in Graves' hyperthyroidism and ophthalmopathy. What was amplified from RNA transcripts were TCR beta CDR3 regions. In the first-round RT-PCR of the TCR CDR3, the HTBI primer set was used. From the multiplex PCR reads, TCRdb called clonotypes with MiXCR, one entry per CDR3 protein. The sample carries about 290,000 distinct CDR3 sequences, roughly 15% recorded once. The sample consisted of blood. The receptors were gathered from a woman in her thirties or forties with Graves' hyperthyroidism.

This clonotype was seen a handful of times. This sequence joins TRBV14 and TRBJ2-1, with 8 bases identical to TRBD2. Germline V gene sequence: CDR1 SGHDN, CDR2 FVKESK. V was pared by 1 base and J by 6 bases, with 8 bases of the junction left unmatched. The CDR3 consists of 16 residues. The CDR3 DNA reads as TGTGCCAGCAGCCAAGTCTCAGCGGGAGAAGTCAATGAGCAGTTCTTC. This gives the protein CASSQVSAGEVNEQFF.

This clonotype has ten or more counts. This sequence joins TRBV29-1 and TRBJ2-7, with D perhaps TRBD1 (5 bases). Trimming pared 5 bases from V and 6 bases from J, leaving 14 bases between. CDR1 is SQVTM and CDR2 is ANQGSEA in the germline V gene. The CDR3 is 12 residues long. CDR3 residues: CSVLTDTGEQYF. CDR3 DNA: TGCAGCGTTCTGACAGATACCGGCGAGCAGTACTTC.

In this sample, this clonotype turned up many times. The rearrangement uses TRBV9 and TRBJ1-1, with TRBD1 as a possible D gene (5 bases). V was cut by 4 bases and J by 2 bases, with 15 bases left in between. The CDR3 runs to 15 residues. Germline V gene lookup returns CDR1 SGDLS and CDR2 YYNGEE. The CDR3 nucleotides are TGTGCCAGCAGCTCCTATTACGGGGGAAACACTGAAGCTTTCTTT. Translated: CASSSYYGGNTEAFF.

The chain carries TRBV12-3 or TRBV12-4 and TRBJ1-3, with D uncertain. This CDR3 has 17 amino acids. The V gene lost 4 bases and the J gene lost 4 bases, with 20 bases spanning the gap. The CDR3 sequence is CASSWSYSREVGNTIYF. CDR3 in DNA: TGTGCCAGCAGTTGGTCTTACTCACGGGAGGTCGGAAACACCATATATTTT.

This clonotype was seen repeatedly, ten times or more. The chain is built from TRBV10-3 and TRBJ2-1, with no clear D. The CDR3 extends over 15 amino acids. Per the germline V gene, CDR1 is ENHRY and CDR2 is SYGVKD. Trimming removed 0 bases from V and 0 bases from J, with 6 bases in between. CDR3 in amino acids: CAISESQSSYNEQFF. The DNA for the CDR3 is TGTGCCATCAGTGAGTCACAAAGCTCCTACAATGAGCAGTTCTTC.

The chain links TRBV7-9 to TRBJ1-4, with TRBD1 matching 9 bases. V was clipped by 5 bases and J by 2 bases; unmatched bases: 9. Germline loops: CDR1 SEHNR, CDR2 FQNEAQ (reference sequence). The CDR3 length is 17 residues. The CDR3 protein is CASSEWTGVVTNEKLFF. The DNA of the CDR3 is TGTGCCAGCAGCGAATGGACAGGGGTAGTGACTAATGAAAAACTGTTTTTT.

This clonotype has a handful of counts. The rearrangement uses TRBV29-1 and TRBJ1-1; a weak D match, TRBD1 (5 bases). CDR3 length equals 11 residues. Germline assignment: CDR1 SQVTM and CDR2 ANQGSEA. Between the trimmed V and J ends, which lost 7 bases and 3 bases, there was a span of 9 bases. The CDR3 is CSGTSDTEAFF. For the CDR3, the DNA is TGCAGCGGGACATCTGACACTGAAGCTTTCTTT.